Presented here are 17 T cell receptor beta chains from one specimen sequenced in a study of cytotoxic CD8 clonotypes in ibrutinib-treated CLL. The table came from immunoSEQ multiplex PCR; TCRdb's copy has only in-frame clones and leaves some out. The sample records some 200,000 clones, 75% to 80% being singletons. The sample consisted of PBMCs, taken after 12 months of ibrutinib treatment. The receptor set was obtained from a human donor with chronic lymphocytic leukemia.

V usage is TRBV5-1 and J usage is TRBJ1-1; 7 nucleotides align to TRBD1. The J segment lost 0 bases and the V segment lost 1 base, leaving 9 bases of the junction unmatched. CDR1 is SGHRS, CDR2 YFSETQ, per germline. This CDR3 is 17 amino acids long. The CDR3: CASSLTPQTGMNTEAFF. The CDR3 DNA reads TGCGCCAGCAGCTTGACCCCCCAGACAGGGATGAACACTGAAGCTTTCTTT. Together with reference TRBV5-1 and TRBJ1-1, the CDR3 gives the full variable domain: KAGVTQTPRYLIKTRGQQVTLSCSPISGHRSVSWYQQTPGQGLQFLFEYFSETQRNKGNFPGRFSGRQFSNSRSEMNVSTLELGDSALYLCASSLTPQTGMNTEAFFGQGTRLTVV.

V gene TRBV10-3 combines with J gene TRBJ2-1; TRBD2 aligns across 8 bases. The CDR3 is 16 residues long. Germline values: CDR1 ENHRY, CDR2 SYGVKD. V was pared by 4 bases and J by 0 bases, with 5 bases of the junction left unmatched. In DNA, the CDR3 is TGTGCCATCAGTGGGACTAGCAGTAGCTCCTACAATGAGCAGTTCTTC. Translated: CAISGTSSSSYNEQFF.

This chain uses TRBV7-9 with TRBJ2-5; D is unresolved. Germline CDR1 is SEHNR and CDR2 is FQNEAQ (reference sequence). This CDR3 contains 14 residues. The V gene lost 2 bases and the J gene lost 2 bases, with 9 bases spanning the gap. The DNA of the CDR3 is TGTGCCAGCAGCTTAACGTCCAGGCAAGAGACCCAGTACTTC. Amino acids: CASSLTSRQETQYF. Filled out from reference TRBV7-9 and TRBJ2-5, the complete variable domain reads DTGVSQNPRHKITKRGQNVTFRCDPISEHNRLYWYRQTLGQGPEFLTYFQNEAQLEKSRLLSDRFSAERPKGSFSTLEIQRTEQGDSAMYLCASSLTSRQETQYFGPGTRLLVL.

The chain carries TRBV5-5 and TRBJ2-7; 7 nucleotides align to TRBD1. J gave up 3 bases and V 4 bases, and 4 bases lay outside the gene matches. This CDR3 is built from 13 residues. Germline CDR1 reads SGHKS; CDR2 reads YYEKEE (reference sequence). In DNA form, the CDR3 reads TGTGCCAGCAGCCCCCGGGACAGCTACGAGCAGTACTTC. Translated: CASSPRDSYEQYF. Supplemented by reference TRBV5-5 and TRBJ2-7, the full variable domain reads DAGVTQSPTHLIKTRGQQVTLRCSPISGHKSVSWYQQVLGQGPQFIFQYYEKEERGRGNFPDRFSARQFPNYSSELNVNALLLGDSALYLCASSPRDSYEQYFGPGTRLTVT.

The rearrangement links TRBV7-9 to TRBJ1-5; D remains ambiguous. V was cut by 6 bases and J by 1 base, with 19 bases left in between. There are 17 residues in the CDR3. In germline, CDR1 is SEHNR, CDR2 FQNEAQ (reference sequence). The CDR3 region has the DNA TGTGCCAGCAGTTATGGAGGGCGGAGTGAGAGCAATCAGCCCCAGCATTTT. Translated: CASSYGGRSESNQPQHF.

This clone was observed a handful of times. The V and J genes are TRBV7-2 and TRBJ2-5; tentative D call: TRBD1 (5 bases). Trimming took off 5 bases at V and 1 base at J, with 11 bases between the two ends. This CDR3 is built from 14 residues. In germline, CDR1 is SGHTA, CDR2 FQGNSA. CDR3 sequence: CASSAFGAQETQYF. In DNA, the CDR3 is TGTGCCAGCAGCGCCTTTGGGGCCCAAGAGACCCAGTACTTC.

The chain uses TRBV11-3 and TRBJ2-3, with TRBD1 matching over 8 bases. J lost 3 bases, V lost 5 bases, and 10 bases had no gene match. The CDR3 is made up of 16 amino acids. CDR1 is SGHNT and CDR2 is YENEEA in the germline V gene. CDR3 DNA: TGTGCCAGCAGCCCAAGGTGGACAGGGAATACAGATACGCAGTATTTT. Translated, it gives CASSPRWTGNTDTQYF.

In this sample, this clone turned up once. This sequence joins TRBV5-1 and TRBJ2-7, with D perhaps TRBD1 (6 bases). Germline assignment: CDR1 SGHRS and CDR2 YFSETQ. The V end was cut by 2 bases, the J end by 5 bases, with 8 bases between. This CDR3 spans 12 amino acids. The CDR3 spells CASSLDRNEQYF. CDR3 sequence (DNA): TGCGCCAGCAGCTTAGACAGGAACGAGCAGTACTTC.

This clone came up a few times. The chain links TRBV10-2 to TRBJ2-1, with D perhaps matching TRBD2 (5 bases). This CDR3 is built from 13 residues. Germline V gene lookup returns CDR1 WSHSY and CDR2 SAAADI. V gave up 6 bases and J gave up 7 bases, with 13 bases separating them. The CDR3 coding sequence is TGCGCCAGCAGCTTAGCGACCTTAAATGAGCAGTTCTTC. It encodes CASSLATLNEQFF.

Ten or more counts support this clone. The CDR3: CASSQGLLEEKLFF. CDR3 sequence (DNA): TGTGCCAGCAGCCAGGGGCTATTAGAGGAAAAACTGTTTTTT. The chain couples TRBV4-2 to TRBJ1-4, with D perhaps matching TRBD1 (5 bases). Trimming removed 3 bases from V and 8 bases from J, with 13 bases in between. The CDR3 has 14 amino acids. CDR1 is LGHNA and CDR2 is YNFKEQ in the germline V gene.

The chain recombines TRBV2 with TRBJ1-2, with 8 bases identical to TRBD1. V gave up 3 bases and J gave up 4 bases; unmatched junction bases: 1. There are 13 residues in the CDR3. Germline values: CDR1 SNHLY, CDR2 FYNNEI. CDR3 in DNA: TGTGCCAGCAGTGAGGACAGGGTCTATGGCTACACCTTC. As protein: CASSEDRVYGYTF.

The chain combines TRBV15 with TRBJ2-3; TRBD2 agrees at 8 bases. Trimming cost V 6 bases and J 2 bases; bases outside gene matches: 4. Germline V lookup: CDR1 LNHNV, CDR2 YYDKDF (reference sequence). The CDR3 extends over 14 amino acids. The CDR3 coding sequence is TGTGCCACCAGTAAGCGGGGGAACACAGATACGCAGTATTTT. Translating it yields CATSKRGNTDTQYF.

The rearrangement links TRBV10-3 to TRBJ1-1, with TRBD1 matching over 9 bases. Trimming removed 10 bases from V and 1 base from J; junction bases left unmatched: 10. The germline CDR1 and CDR2 sequences are ENHRY and SYGVKD. This CDR3 spans 15 amino acids. DNA for the CDR3: TGTGCCACCAGGACAGGGGTGTTGGGGAACACTGAAGCTTTCTTT. As protein: CATRTGVLGNTEAFF.

The chain uses TRBV2 and TRBJ2-7; D is unresolved. Trimming stripped 2 bases from V and 0 bases from J, with 8 bases between. In germline, CDR1 is SNHLY, CDR2 FYNNEI. The CDR3 is 14 amino acids. In DNA form, the CDR3 reads TGTGCCAGCAGTGAAAGGGCAGGCTCCTACGAGCAGTACTTC. Its protein product is CASSERAGSYEQYF.

V usage is TRBV9 and J usage is TRBJ2-4; D perhaps matches TRBD2 (6 bases). Germline values: CDR1 SGDLS, CDR2 YYNGEE. This CDR3 spans 15 amino acids. The ends were cut back, 4 bases at V and 5 bases at J, with 16 bases in the middle. In nucleotides, the CDR3 is TGTGCCAGCAGCCAACTAGCAGGGCCCCAAAACATTCAGTACTTC. Translating gives CASSQLAGPQNIQYF. Based on the CDR3 plus reference TRBV9 and TRBJ2-4, the full variable domain is DSGVTQTPKHLITATGQRVTLRCSPRSGDLSVYWYQQSLDQGLQFLIQYYNGEERAKGNILERFSAQQFPDLHSELNLSSLELGDSALYFCASSQLAGPQNIQYFGAGTRLSVL.

V and J are TRBV21-1 and TRBJ2-3; the D call in the table, TRBD2, was not verified against the DNA. TRBV21-1 is listed as a pseudogene. The CDR3 totals 20 residues. CDR3: CASRGPKWTSGPLVLDTQYF. The CDR3 DNA is TGTGCCAGCAGGGGCCCAAAGTGGACTAGCGGACCTTTGGTGTTGGATACGCAGTATTTT.

The rearrangement joins TRBV27 to TRBJ2-7, with D perhaps TRBD1 (5 bases). Trimming cost V 6 bases and J 6 bases, with 21 bases left between them. Germline V gives CDR1 MNHEY, CDR2 SMNVEV (reference sequence). This CDR3 spans 15 amino acids. For the CDR3, the DNA is TGTGCCAGCAGCCCCAGATATACAGGCGGTTTCGAGCAGTACTTC. Protein sequence: CASSPRYTGGFEQYF.